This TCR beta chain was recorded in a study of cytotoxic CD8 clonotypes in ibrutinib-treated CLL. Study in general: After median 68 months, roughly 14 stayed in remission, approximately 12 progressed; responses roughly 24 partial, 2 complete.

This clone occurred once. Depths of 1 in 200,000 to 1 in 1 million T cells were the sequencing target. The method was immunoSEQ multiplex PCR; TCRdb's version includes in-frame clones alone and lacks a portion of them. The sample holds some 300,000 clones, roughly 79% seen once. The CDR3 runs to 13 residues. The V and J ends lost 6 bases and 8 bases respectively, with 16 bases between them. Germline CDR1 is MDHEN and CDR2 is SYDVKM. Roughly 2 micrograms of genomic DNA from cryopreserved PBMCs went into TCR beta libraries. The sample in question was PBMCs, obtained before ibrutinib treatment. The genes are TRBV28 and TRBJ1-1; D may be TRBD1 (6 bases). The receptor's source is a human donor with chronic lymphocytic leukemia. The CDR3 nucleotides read TGTGCCAGCAGCCAAGGCAGGACAGAAGAAGCTTTCTTT. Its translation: CASSQGRTEEAFF.